The clone carrying this T cell receptor beta chain has a handful of counts. Its specificity is unknown. Treatment described: roughly nine-day PBMC culture with coronavirus spike peptide pools or control peptides (ViraFEST assay). Harvesting of the unexposed donor's CD4+ T cells predated the COVID-19 pandemic (2011-2018). Four cold-coronavirus spikes and SARS-CoV-2 S/N were the probes applied, cells permitting, to CD4+ T cells from unexposed donors. The CDR3 covers 14 residues. The V end was cut by 5 bases, the J end by 8 bases, with 16 bases between. CDR1 is SGHVS, CDR2 FNYEAQ, per germline. The data were taken from a study of vaccination and CD4 T cells after COVID-19. Oncomine TCR Beta short-read sequencing was applied to DNA from cultured CD4+ T cells. Cultured CD4+ T cells were the source of extracted genomic DNA. TCRdb recomputed calls from the PCR reads with MiXCR, one row per CDR3 protein. The data contain more than 9,000 distinct CDR3 sequences, 35% of them singletons.

The sequenced sample consisted of CD4+ T cells from blood, cultured in vitro. The chain links TRBV7-6 to TRBJ1-3; perhaps TRBD1 as D (5 bases). This receptor was obtained from a human donor in good health. The CDR3 nucleotides are TGTGCCAGCAGCCGGGGCAGATCGATGGACACCATATATTTT. It encodes CASSRGRSMDTIYF.